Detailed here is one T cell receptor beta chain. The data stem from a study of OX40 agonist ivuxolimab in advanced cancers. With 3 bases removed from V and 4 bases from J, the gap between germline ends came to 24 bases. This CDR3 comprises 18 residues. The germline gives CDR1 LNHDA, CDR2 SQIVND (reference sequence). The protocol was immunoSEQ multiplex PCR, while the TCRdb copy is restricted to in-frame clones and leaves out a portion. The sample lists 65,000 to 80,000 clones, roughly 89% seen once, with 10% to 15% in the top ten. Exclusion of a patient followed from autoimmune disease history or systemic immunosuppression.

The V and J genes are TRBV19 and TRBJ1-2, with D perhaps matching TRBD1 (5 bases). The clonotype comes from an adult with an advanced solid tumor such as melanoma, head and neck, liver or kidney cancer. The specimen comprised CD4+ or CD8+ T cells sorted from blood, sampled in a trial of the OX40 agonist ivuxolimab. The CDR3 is CASSMWIYLGQGTYGYTF. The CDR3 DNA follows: TGTGCCAGTAGTATGTGGATTTATCTGGGGCAGGGTACCTATGGCTACACCTTC.